The TCR beta chain under discussion was sequenced for a study of blood T cells in healthy people across ages. A second PCR, run for 7 to 11 cycles, used a sample-barcoded 5' primer plus a J-beta primer mix. A single record per CDR3 protein comes from TCRdb applying MiXCR to the 5' RACE reads. The sample records around 800,000 distinct CDR3 sequences, less than 80% being singletons. Trimming stripped 4 bases from V and 2 bases from J, with 13 bases between. This CDR3 has 14 amino acids. Germline lookup yields CDR1 SGHRS and CDR2 YFSETQ. The sequence was collected from a man between 25 and 39 years old in good health. The chain joins TRBV5-1 to TRBJ2-7; D is perhaps TRBD1 or TRBD2 (5 bases each). Sequenced: blood. CDR3: CASSEGRDPYEQYF. The CDR3 DNA reads TGCGCCAGCAGCGAGGGTCGGGACCCCTACGAGCAGTACTTC.